Given below is one TCR beta chain in context. Its target is unknown. V shed 4 bases, J shed 7 bases, and the junction held 5 bases outside the gene matches. Germline values: CDR1 SEHNR, CDR2 FQNEAQ (reference sequence). The CDR3 runs 14 residues. The sample belongs to a study of cytomegalovirus exposure and HLA in healthy donors. Broader study findings: The study recorded some 160 TCR beta chains that were cytomegalovirus-associated.

Produced via immunoSEQ multiplex PCR; TCRdb's table is partial and in-frame only. The profile shows 240,000 or so clones, approximately 83% of them singletons. The sequence derives from a woman under 40 in good health and CMV-seropositive. V gene TRBV7-9 combines with J gene TRBJ2-1, with 9 bases identical to TRBD2. The sample taken for sequencing was PBMCs. The CDR3, as DNA: TGTGCCAGCAGCTGGGGGACTAGCAATAATGAGCAGTTCTTC. Its translation: CASSWGTSNNEQFF.